This T cell receptor beta chain was documented in a study of blood T cell repertoires in COVID-19. For the study at large: Whether acute or convalescent, the COVID-19 samples came from the United States, Italy and Spain.

Authors' analysis steps: Amplifying reference gene primers gave estimates of nucleated cell counts. Generated by immunoSEQ multiplex PCR, the TCRdb table keeps only in-frame clones and is missing some. The V and J calls and clone size are taken from that table; D and trimming were inferred from the DNA. This sample carries approximately 59,000 clones, around 80% of them seen once, and the ten largest clones take roughly 14%. The sequenced sample consisted of peripheral blood. The sequence derives from a man older than 75 with acute or convalescent COVID-19.

The CDR3 DNA is TGTGCCATCAGTGAGACCACAACAGGAAGCAATCAGCCCCAGCATTTT. Residues: CAISETTTGSNQPQHF. J is TRBJ1-5 and V is TRBV10-3; D might be TRBD1 (5 bases). The V end was cut by 2 bases, the J end by 1 base, with 12 bases between. This CDR3 comprises 16 residues. Germline loops: CDR1 ENHRY, CDR2 SYGVKD.